This record looks at one T cell receptor beta chain sequence and its context. Antigen unknown. V lost 3 bases and J lost 2, with 8 bases in between. The CDR3 is 13 amino acids. CDR1 is LNHDA, CDR2 SQIVND, per germline (reference sequence). Using immunoSEQ multiplex PCR, the repertoire was profiled, and TCRdb retains in-frame clones only, with some absent. The sample consists of fewer than 100,000 clones, around nine tenths of them appearing once. This record belongs to a study of T cell responses to AZD1222 COVID-19 vaccine. Study findings and constraints: Spike was spanned by vaccine-associated CD4 TCRs, which were dominant at 160-218 and 743-854.

This TCR was recovered from an adult in good health. V gene TRBV19 combines with J gene TRBJ2-7; D remains ambiguous. The sequenced sample was peripheral blood, obtained on day 0 of AZD1222 vaccination. CDR3: CASSMGPAYEQYF. The CDR3 nucleotides are TGTGCCAGTAGTATGGGCCCTGCCTACGAGCAGTACTTC.